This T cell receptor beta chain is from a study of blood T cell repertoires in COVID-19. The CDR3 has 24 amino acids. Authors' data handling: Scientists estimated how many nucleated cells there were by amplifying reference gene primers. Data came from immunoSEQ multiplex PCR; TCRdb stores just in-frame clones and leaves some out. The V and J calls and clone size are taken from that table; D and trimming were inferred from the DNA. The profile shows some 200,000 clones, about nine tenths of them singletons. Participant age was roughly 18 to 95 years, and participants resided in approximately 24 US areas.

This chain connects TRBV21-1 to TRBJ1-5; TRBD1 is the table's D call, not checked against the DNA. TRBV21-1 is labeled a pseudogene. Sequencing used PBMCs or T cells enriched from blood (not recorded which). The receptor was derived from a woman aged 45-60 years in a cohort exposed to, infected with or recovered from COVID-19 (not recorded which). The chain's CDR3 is CASSKFVSDPQGAPPIYSNQPQHF. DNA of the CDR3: TGTGCCAGCAGCAAATTTGTATCGGATCCTCAGGGGGCCCCCCCCATTTATAGCAATCAGCCCCAGCATTTT.